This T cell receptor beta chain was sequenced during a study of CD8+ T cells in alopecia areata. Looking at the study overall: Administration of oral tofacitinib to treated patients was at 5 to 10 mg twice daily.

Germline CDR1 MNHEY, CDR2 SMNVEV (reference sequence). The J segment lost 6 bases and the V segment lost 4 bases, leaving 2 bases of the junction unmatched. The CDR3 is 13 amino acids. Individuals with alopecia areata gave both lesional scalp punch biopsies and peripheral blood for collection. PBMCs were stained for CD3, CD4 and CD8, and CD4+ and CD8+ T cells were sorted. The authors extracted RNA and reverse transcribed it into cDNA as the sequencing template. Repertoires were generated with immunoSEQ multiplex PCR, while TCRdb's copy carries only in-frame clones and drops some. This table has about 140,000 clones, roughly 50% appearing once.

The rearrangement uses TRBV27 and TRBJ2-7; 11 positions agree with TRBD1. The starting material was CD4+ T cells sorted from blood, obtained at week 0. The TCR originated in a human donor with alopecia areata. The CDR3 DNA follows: TGTGCCAGCAGTTACGGGACAGGGGGCGAGCAGTACTTC. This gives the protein CASSYGTGGEQYF.